The clone carrying this TCR beta chain was recorded at least ten times. Its antigen is not known. This sample is drawn from a study of T cells in Graves' hyperthyroidism and ophthalmopathy. RNA transcripts were the template for amplifying TCR beta CDR3 regions. Using the HTBI primer set, a first-round RT-PCR was run on the TCR CDR3. TCRdb reprocessed the multiplex PCR reads with MiXCR, giving one entry per CDR3 protein. The data hold 660,000 or so distinct CDR3 sequences, with around 21% observed a single time. Reasons for excluding patients were uncontrolled infection, other autoimmune disease, pregnancy or lactation. The source of the PBMCs was more than 9.5 ml of fresh peripheral blood. Overall study results and limits: Blood also showed most of the thyroid clonotypes that were expanded above 0.001.

The sequence derives from a young man with Graves' ophthalmopathy. The specimen sequenced was blood.

This CDR3 is CASSYRGSNTEAFF. CDR3 DNA sequence: TGTGCCAGCAGCTACCGGGGCAGCAACACTGAAGCTTTCTTT. The rearrangement joins TRBV3-1 to TRBJ1-1, with D possibly matching TRBD1 (5 bases). Germline V lookup: CDR1 LGHDT, CDR2 YNNKEL (reference sequence). V lost 5 bases and J 2 bases, leaving 12 bases between the germline ends. The CDR3 runs to 14 residues.